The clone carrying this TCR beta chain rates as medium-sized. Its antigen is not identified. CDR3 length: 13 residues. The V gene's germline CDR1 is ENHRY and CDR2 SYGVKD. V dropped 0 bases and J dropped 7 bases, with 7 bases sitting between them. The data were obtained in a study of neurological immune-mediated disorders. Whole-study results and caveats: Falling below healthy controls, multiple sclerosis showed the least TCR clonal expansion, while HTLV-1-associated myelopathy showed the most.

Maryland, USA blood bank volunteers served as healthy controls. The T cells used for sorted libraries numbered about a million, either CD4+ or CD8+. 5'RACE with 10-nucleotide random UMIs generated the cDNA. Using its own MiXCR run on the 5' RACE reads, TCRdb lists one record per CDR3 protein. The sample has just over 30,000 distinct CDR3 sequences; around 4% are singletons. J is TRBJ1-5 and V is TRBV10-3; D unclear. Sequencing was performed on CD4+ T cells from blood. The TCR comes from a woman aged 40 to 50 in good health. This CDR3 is CAISESTSQPQHF. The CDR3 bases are TGTGCCATCAGTGAGTCGACCAGCCAGCCCCAGCATTTT.